The 24 T cell receptor beta chains below all came from one sample that was sequenced in a study of T cell changes during pregnancy in multiple sclerosis. Assay: immunoSEQ multiplex PCR; the TCRdb copy retains only in-frame clones and omits some. Altogether about 47,000 clones are present, more than 80% being singletons, with the ten largest covering more than 7.5%. The input for sequencing was CD8+ T cells from peripheral blood mononuclear cells, taken in the second trimester of pregnancy. These receptors all come from a female donor with multiple sclerosis, enrolled in a pregnancy study.

The chain recombines TRBV5-1 with TRBJ2-7; D perhaps matches TRBD1 (6 bases). V shed 0 bases and J shed 2 bases, with 15 bases lying between them. CDR3 length equals 16 residues. Germline CDR1 and CDR2: SGHRS and YFSETQ. The CDR3 protein is CASSLDILDRTYEQYF. Here the CDR3 DNA reads TGCGCCAGCAGCTTGGATATTTTGGACAGAACCTACGAGCAGTACTTC.

The chain employs TRBV2 and TRBJ2-2, with 8 nucleotides matching TRBD2. The CDR3 loop spans 15 amino acids. With V trimmed by 7 bases and J by 4 bases, 8 bases remained unmatched. Germline lookup yields CDR1 SNHLY and CDR2 FYNNEI. The CDR3 sequence: CASITTGTSTGELFF. The CDR3 DNA is TGTGCCAGCATCACAACCGGGACTAGCACCGGGGAGCTGTTTTTT. Looking up the rest from reference TRBV2 and TRBJ2-2 gives the full variable domain: EPEVTQTPSHQVTQMGQEVILRCVPISNHLYFYWYRQILGQKVEFLVSFYNNEISEKSEIFDDQFSVERPDGSNFTLKIRSTKLEDSAMYFCASITTGTSTGELFFGEGSRLTVL.

This clone showed up just a few times. The chain combines TRBV6-1 with TRBJ2-7; 7 bases are a match to TRBD2. There are 12 residues in the CDR3. The junction had 5 bases not matched to a gene; V was cut back by 6 bases and J by 6 bases. The V gene's germline CDR1 is MNHNS and CDR2 SASEGT. CDR3 nucleotides: TGTGCCAGCAGCTCGGGGGGTCGCGAGCAGTACTTC. Translating it yields CASSSGGREQYF.

V usage is TRBV4-1 and J usage is TRBJ2-5, with 8 bases identical to TRBD2. The J segment lost 3 bases and the V segment lost 4 bases, leaving 7 bases of the junction unmatched. Germline lookup yields CDR1 MGHRA and CDR2 YSYEKL. The CDR3 covers 15 residues. The CDR3 DNA sequence: TGCGCCAGCAGCCCCCGGGGGGGTGAAGAAGAGACCCAGTACTTC. Translation gives CASSPRGGEEETQYF.

The chain couples TRBV27 to TRBJ2-7; tentatively, D is TRBD2 (6 bases). The CDR3 is made up of 15 amino acids. V lost 3 bases and J 3 bases, leaving 15 bases between the germline ends. Per the germline V gene, CDR1 is MNHEY and CDR2 is SMNVEV (reference sequence). CDR3: CASSFYSGENYEQYF. CDR3 in DNA: TGTGCCAGCAGTTTTTATAGCGGAGAGAACTACGAGCAGTACTTC.

The chain uses TRBV29-1 and TRBJ2-5; 7 bases map to TRBD2. V lost 3 bases and J lost 5; bases outside the gene matches: 9. Germline V lookup: CDR1 SQVTM, CDR2 ANQGSEA. The CDR3 spans 14 residues. The CDR3 nucleotides are TGCAGCGTTGAGCTGGGAGGGCCCAGGGAGACCCAGTACTTC. Its protein is CSVELGGPRETQYF.

The chain joins TRBV9 to TRBJ2-3; 7 bases map to TRBD2. This CDR3 has 14 residues. Per the germline V gene, CDR1 is SGDLS and CDR2 is YYNGEE. V gave up 4 bases and J gave up 1 base; unmatched junction bases: 3. The CDR3: CASSPLAGTDTQYF. The CDR3 nucleotides are TGTGCCAGCAGCCCCCTAGCGGGCACAGATACGCAGTATTTT. Full variable domain (remainder filled in from reference TRBV9 and TRBJ2-3): DSGVTQTPKHLITATGQRVTLRCSPRSGDLSVYWYQQSLDQGLQFLIQYYNGEERAKGNILERFSAQQFPDLHSELNLSSLELGDSALYFCASSPLAGTDTQYFGPGTRLTVL.

The chain combines TRBV21-1 with TRBJ2-7; the table gives TRBD1 as D, unverified against the DNA. TRBV21-1 is a known pseudogene. The CDR3 totals 19 residues. CDR3 amino acids: CASSKPEGAFLPPIDEQYF. CDR3 nucleotides: TGTGCCAGCAGCAAGCCCGAGGGGGCATTTTTGCCCCCCATCGACGAGCAGTACTTC.

The J gene is TRBJ2-1, the V gene TRBV28, with 8 bases lining up with TRBD1. With V trimmed by 10 bases and J by 6 bases, 11 bases remained unmatched. This CDR3 spans 14 amino acids. The germline CDR1 and CDR2 sequences are MDHEN and SYDVKM. The CDR3, as DNA: TGTGCCACCCTGACAGGGGCCCTTTTCAATGAGCAGTTCTTC. It yields the protein CATLTGALFNEQFF.

The rearrangement joins TRBV9 to TRBJ2-7, with 7 bases fitting TRBD1. This CDR3 has 16 residues. Germline loops: CDR1 SGDLS, CDR2 YYNGEE. V trimming: 3 bases; J trimming: 3 bases; junction bases outside the gene matches: 12. The CDR3 region has the DNA TGTGCCAGCAGCGCTAACCCTCGGACAGGCCGCTACGAGCAGTACTTC. As protein: CASSANPRTGRYEQYF.

CDR3 region: CASSDAGTGELFF. In nucleotides, the CDR3 is TGTGCCAGCAGTGACGCAGGTACCGGGGAGCTGTTTTTT. The rearrangement joins TRBV6-4 to TRBJ2-2, with no clear D. Germline V gene sequence: CDR1 MRHNA, CDR2 SNTAGT. This CDR3 comprises 13 residues. The V end was cut by 2 bases, the J end by 5 bases, with 6 bases between.

The chain joins TRBV2 to TRBJ1-1; no reliable D call. Germline-derived CDR1 and CDR2 are SNHLY and FYNNEI. The CDR3 is 11 residues long. V lost 7 bases and J 3 bases, leaving 6 bases between the germline ends. The CDR3 coding sequence is TGTGCCAGCACTCCGGACACTGAAGCTTTCTTT. Encoded protein: CASTPDTEAFF.

The rearrangement joins TRBV11-2 to TRBJ1-1; D unresolved. The CDR3 extends over 16 amino acids. CDR1 and CDR2 (germline): SGHAT, FQNNGV. Trimming pared 1 base from V and 1 base from J, leaving 13 bases between. The CDR3 sequence is CASSLGQDHRNTEAFF. The DNA of the CDR3 is TGTGCCAGCAGCTTAGGACAAGACCACCGGAACACTGAAGCTTTCTTT.

V is TRBV11-2 and J is TRBJ2-1; tentative D call: TRBD1 (6 bases). Germline CDR1 and CDR2: SGHAT and FQNNGV. There are 14 residues in the CDR3. V lost 1 base, J lost 10 bases, and 14 bases lay in between. CDR3 region: CASSLGDRPWEQFF. CDR3 bases: TGTGCCAGCAGCTTAGGTGACAGGCCTTGGGAGCAGTTCTTC.

The chain recombines TRBV5-1 with TRBJ1-3; the D is unclear. The germline V and J ends were trimmed by 4 bases and 4 bases, with 12 bases remaining between them. The germline V gene has CDR1 SGHRS and CDR2 YFSETQ. The CDR3 covers 14 residues. CDR3 bases: TGCGCCAGCAGCCCCGGATGGGCGGGAAACACCATATATTTT. As protein: CASSPGWAGNTIYF.

V is TRBV28 and J is TRBJ2-7, with 8 bases fitting TRBD2. Germline V gene sequence: CDR1 MDHEN, CDR2 SYDVKM. The CDR3 totals 18 residues. The trim removed 4 bases at V and 0 bases at J, leaving 14 bases unmatched. The CDR3 here is CASSSALSRGESSYEQYF. CDR3 nucleotide sequence: TGTGCCAGCAGTTCGGCCCTTTCGCGGGGGGAGAGCTCCTACGAGCAGTACTTC.

This clone came up once. CDR3 protein: CASSKVLPPRQTSTNEKLFF. CDR3 nucleotides: TGTGCCAGCAGCAAAGTACTCCCTCCTAGACAGACCTCAACTAATGAAAAACTGTTTTTT. This chain joins TRBV21-1 and TRBJ1-4; the D call in the table, TRBD1, was not verified against the DNA. TRBV21-1 is assigned pseudogene status. There are 20 residues in the CDR3.

The V and J genes are TRBV6-5 and TRBJ1-1, with unresolved D. Trimming pared 0 bases from V and 8 bases from J, leaving 10 bases between. Germline lookup yields CDR1 MNHEY and CDR2 SVGAGI. This CDR3 comprises 13 residues. The CDR3 reads CASSYSGSGEAFF. Here the CDR3 DNA reads TGTGCCAGCAGTTACTCAGGGAGTGGGGAAGCTTTCTTT.

The chain couples TRBV9 to TRBJ2-2; D gene ambiguous. Trimming stripped 0 bases from V and 4 bases from J, with 7 bases between. The length of the CDR3 is 14 residues. Per the germline V gene, CDR1 is SGDLS and CDR2 is YYNGEE. The CDR3 protein is CASSVGAGTGELFF. DNA of the CDR3: TGTGCCAGCAGCGTAGGGGCAGGCACCGGGGAGCTGTTTTTT.

The chain couples TRBV25-1 to TRBJ2-7; D unclear. Trimming stripped 4 bases from V and 5 bases from J, with 9 bases between. Germline CDR1 reads MGHDK; CDR2 reads SYGVNS. CDR3 size: 12 residues. Here the CDR3 reads CASSGPLNEQYF. CDR3 DNA sequence: TGTGCCAGCAGTGGGCCGTTAAACGAGCAGTACTTC.

The chain combines TRBV7-6 with TRBJ2-7, with 7 positions matching TRBD1. The germline CDR1 and CDR2 sequences are SGHVS and FNYEAQ. V shed 5 bases, J shed 2 bases, and the junction held 6 bases outside the gene matches. The CDR3 is made up of 14 amino acids. This CDR3 is CASSLRTGPYEQYF. CDR3 sequence (DNA): TGTGCCAGCAGCCTCCGGACAGGTCCCTACGAGCAGTACTTC.

The chain recombines TRBV5-6 with TRBJ1-5, with TRBD1 matching over 8 bases. V shed 2 bases and J 7 bases; nucleotides not matched to a gene: 5. The CDR3 runs to 14 residues. Germline V gene data show CDR1 as SGHDT and CDR2 as YYEEEE. CDR3 residues: CASSFGAGGQPQHF. DNA of the CDR3: TGTGCCAGCAGCTTCGGGGCAGGGGGCCAGCCCCAGCATTTT.

This clone was observed once. The chain recombines TRBV15 with TRBJ1-2, with D perhaps TRBD1 (5 bases). Trimming pared 3 bases from V and 0 bases from J, leaving 17 bases between. The CDR3 is 17 residues long. In germline, CDR1 is LNHNV, CDR2 YYDKDF (reference sequence). CDR3 sequence reads: CATSSWGANTANYGYTF. CDR3 in DNA: TGTGCCACCAGCAGTTGGGGCGCCAACACCGCTAACTATGGCTACACCTTC.

The chain links TRBV15 to TRBJ2-2, with D tentatively TRBD2 (5 bases). Germline CDR1 reads LNHNV; CDR2 reads YYDKDF (reference sequence). The CDR3 has 18 residues. V was shortened by 1 base and J by 0 bases, with 15 bases between the two germline ends. Here the CDR3 DNA reads TGTGCCACCAGCAGAGTAATAGTCGCGGGTGCGAACACCGGGGAGCTGTTTTTT. It codes for CATSRVIVAGANTGELFF.